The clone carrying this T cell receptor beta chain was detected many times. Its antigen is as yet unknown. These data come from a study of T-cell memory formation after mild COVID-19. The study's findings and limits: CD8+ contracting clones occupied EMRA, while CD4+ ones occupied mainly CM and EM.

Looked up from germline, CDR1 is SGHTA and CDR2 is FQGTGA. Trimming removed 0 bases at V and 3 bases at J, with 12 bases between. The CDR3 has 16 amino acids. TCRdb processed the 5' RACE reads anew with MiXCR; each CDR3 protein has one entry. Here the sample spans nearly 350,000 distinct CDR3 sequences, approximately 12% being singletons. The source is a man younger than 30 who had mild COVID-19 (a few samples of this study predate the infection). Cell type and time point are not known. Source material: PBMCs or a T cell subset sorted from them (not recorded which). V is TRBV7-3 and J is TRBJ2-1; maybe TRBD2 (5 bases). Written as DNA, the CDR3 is TGTGCCAGCAGCTTAACTCCGGGGAGCCTCTACAATGAGCAGTTCTTC. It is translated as CASSLTPGSLYNEQFF. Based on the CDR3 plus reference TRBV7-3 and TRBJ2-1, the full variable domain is GAGVSQTPSNKVTEKGKYVELRCDPISGHTALYWYRQSLGQGPEFLIYFQGTGAADDSGLPNDRFFAVRPEGSVSTLKIQRTERGDSAVYLCASSLTPGSLYNEQFFGPGTRLTVL.